This T cell receptor (beta chain) is drawn from a study of T-cell reconstitution after alpha-beta-depleted transplantation in children. Study results and limitations: Recipient T cells and thymic progenitors that survived were the source of the high TCRbeta diversity seen at day 60 in some patients. One year post-transplant, T-cell counts and diversity were largely derived from T cells produced anew. By about two months after transplant, alpha-beta T cells reportedly arose from several hundred graft clones that had expanded.

Trimming removed 5 bases from V and 3 bases from J, with 9 bases in between. This CDR3 region has 13 residues. Germline CDR1 and CDR2: MNHEY and SMNVEV (reference sequence). As regards this clonotype: Its antigen is not known.

During its preparation, the TCRbeta library received unique molecular identifiers. TCRdb re-called the PCR reads through MiXCR, storing one row per CDR3 protein. The profile covers fewer than 550,000 distinct CDR3 sequences, with about an eighth appearing a single time and 12% to 15% taken by the ten largest. The origin of this receptor is a female patient aged 2 to 10 who had a stem cell transplant for aplastic anemia, so the T cells may come from the graft donor. V is TRBV27 and J is TRBJ2-3; D is ambiguous. The material sequenced was PBMCs, mostly from graft donor cells, taken 180 days after TCRalphabeta/CD19-depleted stem cell transplant. The CDR3 DNA reads TGTGCCAGCAGTCCCCGAGAAACAGATACGCAGTATTTT. The encoded protein is CASSPRETDTQYF.